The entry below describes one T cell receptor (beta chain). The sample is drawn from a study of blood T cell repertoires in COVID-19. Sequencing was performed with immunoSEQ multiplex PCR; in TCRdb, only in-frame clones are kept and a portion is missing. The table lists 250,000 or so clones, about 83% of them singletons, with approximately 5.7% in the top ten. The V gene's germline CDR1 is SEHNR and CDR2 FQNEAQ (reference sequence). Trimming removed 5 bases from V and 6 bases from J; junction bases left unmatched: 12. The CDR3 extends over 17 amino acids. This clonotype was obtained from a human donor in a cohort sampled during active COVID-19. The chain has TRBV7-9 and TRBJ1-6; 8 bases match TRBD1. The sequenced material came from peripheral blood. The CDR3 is CASSPGPRGQGNSPLHF. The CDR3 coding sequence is TGTGCCAGCAGCCCAGGGCCCAGGGGGCAAGGTAATTCACCCCTCCACTTT.